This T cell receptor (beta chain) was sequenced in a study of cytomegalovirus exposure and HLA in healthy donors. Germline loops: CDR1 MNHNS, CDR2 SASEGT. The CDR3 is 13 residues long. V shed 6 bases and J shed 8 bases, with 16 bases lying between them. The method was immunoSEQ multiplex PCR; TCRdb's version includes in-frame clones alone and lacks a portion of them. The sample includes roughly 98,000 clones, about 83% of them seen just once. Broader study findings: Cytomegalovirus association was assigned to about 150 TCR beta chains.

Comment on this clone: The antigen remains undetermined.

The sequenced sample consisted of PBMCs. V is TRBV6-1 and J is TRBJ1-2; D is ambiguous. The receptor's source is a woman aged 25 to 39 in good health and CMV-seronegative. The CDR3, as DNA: TGTGCCAGCAGACCCAACAGTTTTGGAGGCTACACCTTC. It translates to CASRPNSFGGYTF.